This entry features one T cell receptor (beta chain) sequence. What it recognizes is unknown. These donors, healthy bone marrow donors, were studied. The study ran its PCR with 60 Vbeta and 13 Jbeta primers. Produced via immunoSEQ multiplex PCR; TCRdb's table is partial and in-frame only. This sample has around 150,000 clones, with roughly 80% found just once. This entry comes from a study of cytomegalovirus exposure and HLA in healthy donors. Study-wide points: Previous analysis showed most TCR beta V segments were productive about 90% or about 30% of the time.

The specimen was PBMCs. The TCR was taken from a male donor in good health and CMV-seronegative.

Here the CDR3 DNA reads TGTGCCAGTAGTATACGAGGGACTAGCGGGAGCACAGATACGCAGTATTTT. Its protein product is CASSIRGTSGSTDTQYF. The J gene is TRBJ2-3, the V gene TRBV19; 12 positions agree with TRBD2. Germline CDR1 reads LNHDA; CDR2 reads SQIVND (reference sequence). CDR3 length equals 17 residues. The junction had 3 bases not matched to a gene; V was cut back by 2 bases and J by 0 bases.